These T cell receptor beta chains were read from a single sample in a study of shared clonotypes between healthy human individuals. TCRdb's copy holds only in-frame clones and misses some; the assay was immunoSEQ multiplex PCR. The sample lists 730,000 or so clones, 55% to 75% occurring once. The material sequenced was memory CD4+ T cells sorted from blood. The receptors derive from a woman aged 25-40 years in good health. Each CDR3 is given with its conserved first and last residue. A D gene is named only where the DNA matches it firmly. Clone size appears in some rows only: once, few, many, or a class for an expanded clone.

v_call: TRBV25-1
j_call: TRBJ2-7
d_call: TRBD1
clone_size: .
cdr3_aa: CASRTGFGHEQYF
cdr3_nt: TGTGCCAGCAGGACAGGGTTTGGGCACGAGCAGTACTTC

v_call: TRBV7-9
j_call: TRBJ1-5
d_call: .
clone_size: .
cdr3_aa: CASSLGDQPQHF
cdr3_nt: TGTGCCAGCAGCTTAGGAGATCAGCCCCAGCATTTT

v_call: TRBV29-1
j_call: TRBJ2-1
d_call: TRBD1
clone_size: .
cdr3_aa: CSLTGVGRTGEQFF
cdr3_nt: TGCAGCCTAACAGGGGTGGGTCGAACGGGTGAGCAGTTCTTC

v_call: TRBV19
j_call: TRBJ2-3
d_call: TRBD2
clone_size: many
cdr3_aa: CASNRLAGGPTDTQYF
cdr3_nt: TGTGCCAGTAACCGACTAGCGGGAGGGCCCACAGATACGCAGTATTTT

v_call: TRBV6-5
j_call: TRBJ1-2
d_call: .
clone_size: .
cdr3_aa: CASREGPGYTF
cdr3_nt: TGTGCCAGCAGAGAGGGTCCGGGCTACACCTTC

v_call: TRBV5-1
j_call: TRBJ2-7
d_call: TRBD2
clone_size: .
cdr3_aa: CASRFRPGLAGEVDEQYF
cdr3_nt: TGCGCCAGCAGGTTCCGGCCGGGACTAGCGGGAGAAGTAGACGAGCAGTACTTC

v_call: TRBV2
j_call: TRBJ2-3
d_call: .
clone_size: .
cdr3_aa: CASSALGRSTDTQYF
cdr3_nt: TGTGCCAGCAGCGCCCTCGGCCGTAGCACAGATACGCAGTATTTT

v_call: TRBV6-1
j_call: TRBJ1-2
d_call: .
clone_size: .
cdr3_aa: CASNLGGFDYGYTF
cdr3_nt: TGTGCCAGCAACCTGGGAGGATTTGACTATGGCTACACCTTC

v_call: TRBV15
j_call: TRBJ1-1
d_call: .
clone_size: many
cdr3_aa: CATSRDRGAEAFF
cdr3_nt: TGTGCCACCAGCAGAGATCGGGGGGCTGAAGCTTTCTTT

v_call: TRBV2
j_call: TRBJ2-5
d_call: TRBD1
clone_size: .
cdr3_aa: CASAGTGGAGTQYF
cdr3_nt: TGTGCCAGCGCTGGGACAGGGGGCGCCGGGACCCAGTACTTC

v_call: TRBV29-1
j_call: TRBJ2-5
d_call: .
clone_size: .
cdr3_aa: CSVERGVPETQYF
cdr3_nt: TGCAGCGTTGAAAGGGGCGTGCCGGAGACCCAGTACTTC

v_call: TRBV7-3
j_call: TRBJ2-2
d_call: .
clone_size: .
cdr3_aa: CASSYSRTGELFF
cdr3_nt: TGTGCCAGCAGCTATTCACGCACCGGGGAGCTGTTTTTT

v_call: TRBV5-1
j_call: TRBJ1-1
d_call: .
clone_size: .
cdr3_aa: CASRQGPMNTEAFF
cdr3_nt: TGCGCCAGCAGGCAGGGACCGATGAACACTGAAGCTTTCTTT

v_call: TRBV27
j_call: TRBJ2-1
d_call: .
clone_size: .
cdr3_aa: CASTATGDEQFF
cdr3_nt: TGTGCCAGCACCGCGACAGGCGATGAGCAGTTCTTC

v_call: TRBV30
j_call: TRBJ2-5
d_call: .
clone_size: .
cdr3_aa: CAWSVKGNQETQYF
cdr3_nt: TGTGCCTGGAGTGTTAAAGGGAACCAAGAGACCCAGTACTTC

v_call: TRBV19
j_call: TRBJ1-5
d_call: TRBD1
clone_size: once
cdr3_aa: CASSRGQGLSQPQHF
cdr3_nt: TGTGCCAGTAGTAGGGGACAGGGATTGAGTCAGCCCCAGCATTTT

v_call: TRBV5-6
j_call: TRBJ1-5
d_call: .
clone_size: .
cdr3_aa: CASSLWGARSNQPQHF
cdr3_nt: TGTGCCAGCAGCTTATGGGGGGCGAGGAGCAATCAGCCCCAGCATTTT

v_call: TRBV9
j_call: TRBJ1-2
d_call: .
clone_size: .
cdr3_aa: CASSVGHPANYGYTF
cdr3_nt: TGTGCCAGCAGCGTAGGTCACCCCGCTAACTATGGCTACACCTTC

v_call: TRBV7-9
j_call: TRBJ1-1
d_call: .
clone_size: once
cdr3_aa: CASSLAYKSTEAFF
cdr3_nt: TGTGCCAGCAGCTTAGCCTACAAGTCCACTGAAGCTTTCTTT

v_call: TRBV19
j_call: TRBJ1-1
d_call: .
clone_size: few
cdr3_aa: CASRRHLSTEAFF
cdr3_nt: TGTGCCAGTAGGAGACATCTTTCCACTGAAGCTTTCTTT

v_call: TRBV5-1
j_call: TRBJ2-5
d_call: .
clone_size: few
cdr3_aa: CASSLAPVQETQYF
cdr3_nt: TGCGCCAGCAGCTTGGCGCCAGTTCAAGAGACCCAGTACTTC

v_call: TRBV28
j_call: TRBJ1-5
d_call: TRBD1
clone_size: .
cdr3_aa: CASLPDRGARPQHF
cdr3_nt: TGTGCCAGTCTACCTGACAGGGGGGCCCGGCCCCAGCATTTT

v_call: TRBV5-1
j_call: TRBJ2-7
d_call: .
clone_size: .
cdr3_aa: CASSFLVSSGSSYEQYF
cdr3_nt: TGCGCCAGCAGCTTCCTGGTTTCCAGCGGTAGCTCCTACGAGCAGTACTTC

v_call: TRBV7-3
j_call: TRBJ1-2
d_call: .
clone_size: .
cdr3_aa: CASSLESGNNYGYTF
cdr3_nt: TGTGCCAGCAGCTTAGAGTCGGGCAATAACTATGGCTACACCTTC

v_call: TRBV28
j_call: TRBJ2-7
d_call: .
clone_size: many
cdr3_aa: CASSLGRTGEQYF
cdr3_nt: TGTGCCAGCAGTTTGGGACGCACGGGGGAGCAGTACTTC

v_call: TRBV27
j_call: TRBJ1-2
d_call: TRBD1
clone_size: .
cdr3_aa: CASSFTGGARGYTF
cdr3_nt: TGTGCCAGCAGTTTTACAGGGGGCGCGAGGGGCTACACCTTC

v_call: TRBV20-1
j_call: TRBJ2-1
d_call: .
clone_size: .
cdr3_aa: CSARDGNEQFF
cdr3_nt: TGCAGTGCTAGAGACGGCAATGAGCAGTTCTTC

v_call: TRBV5-1
j_call: TRBJ1-4
d_call: .
clone_size: .
cdr3_aa: CASSDVRSEKLFF
cdr3_nt: TGCGCCAGCAGCGACGTCAGAAGTGAAAAACTGTTTTTT

v_call: TRBV19
j_call: TRBJ2-2
d_call: TRBD1
clone_size: .
cdr3_aa: CASSLTGQDTGELFF
cdr3_nt: TGTGCCAGTAGTCTGACAGGGCAAGACACCGGGGAGCTGTTTTTT

v_call: TRBV5-1
j_call: TRBJ1-2
d_call: .
clone_size: many
cdr3_aa: CASSLRTYDNYGYTF
cdr3_nt: TGCGCCAGCAGCTTGCGGACTTACGACAACTATGGCTACACCTTC

v_call: TRBV28
j_call: TRBJ2-5
d_call: TRBD1
clone_size: few
cdr3_aa: CASRGDRGPSETQYF
cdr3_nt: TGTGCCAGCAGGGGTGACAGGGGGCCATCAGAGACCCAGTACTTC

v_call: TRBV19
j_call: TRBJ2-1
d_call: .
clone_size: few
cdr3_aa: CASKNSQRGDNEQFF
cdr3_nt: TGTGCCAGCAAAAACAGTCAAAGAGGGGACAATGAGCAGTTCTTC

v_call: TRBV13
j_call: TRBJ1-1
d_call: .
clone_size: once
cdr3_aa: CASSLTPRGRYTEAFF
cdr3_nt: TGTGCCAGCAGCTTAACACCCAGGGGACGGTACACTGAAGCTTTCTTT

v_call: TRBV2
j_call: TRBJ2-1
d_call: TRBD2
clone_size: .
cdr3_aa: CASRGLAGVPGREQFF
cdr3_nt: TGTGCCAGCAGGGGACTAGCGGGAGTCCCCGGGCGGGAGCAGTTCTTC

v_call: TRBV30
j_call: TRBJ1-1
d_call: .
clone_size: .
cdr3_aa: CAWSAQMNTEAFF
cdr3_nt: TGTGCCTGGAGTGCACAGATGAACACTGAAGCTTTCTTT

v_call: TRBV10-2
j_call: TRBJ2-5
d_call: TRBD2
clone_size: few
cdr3_aa: CASRLAGQETQYF
cdr3_nt: TGCGCCAGCCGACTAGCGGGACAAGAGACCCAGTACTTC

v_call: TRBV18
j_call: TRBJ2-6
d_call: .
clone_size: .
cdr3_aa: CASSPGVGANVLTF
cdr3_nt: TGTGCCAGCTCACCGGGGGTCGGGGCCAACGTCCTGACTTTC

v_call: TRBV28
j_call: TRBJ2-5
d_call: .
clone_size: once
cdr3_aa: CAIRTGPSETQYF
cdr3_nt: TGTGCCATCCGAACAGGGCCGAGCGAGACCCAGTACTTC

v_call: TRBV20-1
j_call: TRBJ2-7
d_call: .
clone_size: .
cdr3_aa: CSATPLYEQYF
cdr3_nt: TGCAGTGCAACCCCCCTCTACGAGCAGTACTTC

v_call: TRBV30
j_call: TRBJ2-1
d_call: TRBD2
clone_size: .
cdr3_aa: CAWTSGYNEQFF
cdr3_nt: TGTGCCTGGACTAGCGGCTACAATGAGCAGTTCTTC

v_call: TRBV10-3
j_call: TRBJ2-5
d_call: .
clone_size: .
cdr3_aa: CAISESAVQETQYF
cdr3_nt: TGTGCCATCAGTGAGTCCGCAGTTCAAGAGACCCAGTACTTC

v_call: TRBV7-9
j_call: TRBJ2-3
d_call: .
clone_size: .
cdr3_aa: CASSFRTGTDTQYF
cdr3_nt: TGTGCCAGCAGCTTCCGGACAGGCACAGATACGCAGTATTTT

v_call: TRBV19
j_call: TRBJ2-7
d_call: TRBD1
clone_size: .
cdr3_aa: CASTPGQTYEQYF
cdr3_nt: TGTGCCAGTACACCGGGACAGACCTACGAGCAGTACTTC

v_call: TRBV25-1
j_call: TRBJ2-7
d_call: TRBD2
clone_size: .
cdr3_aa: CASSDPRTSGSCEQYF
cdr3_nt: TGTGCCAGCAGTGACCCCCGGACTAGCGGGAGCTGCGAGCAGTACTTC

v_call: TRBV25-1
j_call: TRBJ2-1
d_call: .
clone_size: .
cdr3_aa: CASSGGLKAYNEQFF
cdr3_nt: TGTGCCAGCTCTGGTGGGCTTAAAGCCTACAATGAGCAGTTCTTC

v_call: TRBV10-1
j_call: TRBJ2-1
d_call: .
clone_size: .
cdr3_aa: CASSDGVSLRSNEQFF
cdr3_nt: TGCGCCAGCAGTGATGGCGTCAGCCTGAGAAGCAATGAGCAGTTCTTC

v_call: TRBV27
j_call: TRBJ2-5
d_call: TRBD2
clone_size: few
cdr3_aa: CASSRSGRLETQYF
cdr3_nt: TGTGCCAGCAGTAGAAGCGGGAGATTAGAGACCCAGTACTTC

v_call: TRBV28
j_call: TRBJ1-1
d_call: .
clone_size: many
cdr3_aa: CASSLEGKAFF
cdr3_nt: TGTGCCAGCAGTCTTGAGGGGAAAGCTTTCTTT

v_call: TRBV6-1
j_call: TRBJ2-7
d_call: .
clone_size: .
cdr3_aa: CASSYQTASYEQYF
cdr3_nt: TGTGCCAGCAGCTACCAGACAGCGTCCTACGAGCAGTACTTC

v_call: TRBV10-3
j_call: TRBJ1-5
d_call: .
clone_size: .
cdr3_aa: CAISESIQNNQPQHF
cdr3_nt: TGTGCCATCAGTGAGTCGATACAGAACAATCAGCCCCAGCATTTT

v_call: TRBV28
j_call: TRBJ2-7
d_call: .
clone_size: .
cdr3_aa: CASSSGGVPPTTQYF
cdr3_nt: TGTGCCAGCAGTTCGGGGGGCGTACCCCCTACGACGCAGTACTTC

v_call: TRBV29-1
j_call: TRBJ2-3
d_call: TRBD1
clone_size: .
cdr3_aa: CSVETRGRTDTQYF
cdr3_nt: TGCAGCGTTGAGACCAGGGGGCGGACAGATACGCAGTATTTT

v_call: TRBV11-2
j_call: TRBJ2-2
d_call: TRBD2
clone_size: .
cdr3_aa: CASSREGLDGELFF
cdr3_nt: TGTGCCAGCAGTCGGGAGGGCCTGGACGGGGAGCTGTTTTTT

v_call: TRBV19
j_call: TRBJ2-1
d_call: .
clone_size: .
cdr3_aa: CASTSRVDEQFF
cdr3_nt: TGTGCCAGTACGAGCAGGGTCGATGAGCAGTTCTTC

v_call: TRBV5-1
j_call: TRBJ2-1
d_call: .
clone_size: .
cdr3_aa: CASSQLGPSYNEQFF
cdr3_nt: TGCGCCAGCAGCCAACTAGGGCCCTCCTACAATGAGCAGTTCTTC